This paragraph reports one T cell receptor beta chain. This entry belongs to a study of blood T cell repertoires in COVID-19. CDR1 and CDR2 from the germline V gene are SGHTA and FQGNSA. This CDR3 spans 15 amino acids. With V trimmed by 1 base and J by 5 bases, 4 bases remained unmatched. The protocol was immunoSEQ multiplex PCR, while the TCRdb copy is restricted to in-frame clones and leaves out a portion. The sample shows about 190,000 clones, 84% of them seen only once. This clonotype was sampled from a human donor in a cohort sampled during active COVID-19. This chain links TRBV7-2 with TRBJ2-1; TRBD2 agrees at 8 bases. The sequencing input was peripheral blood. The CDR3 loop reads CASSLGGRLDNEQFF. DNA of the CDR3: TGTGCCAGCAGCTTAGGCGGGAGGTTGGACAATGAGCAGTTCTTC.